One and the same sample provided the 15 T cell receptor beta chains below, sequenced in a study of blood T cells in healthy people across ages. Through a sample-barcoded 5' primer and a J-beta primer mix, a second PCR was run for roughly 7 to 12 cycles. TCRdb independently ran MiXCR on the 5' RACE reads; one entry per CDR3 protein. The sample lists about 1.1 million distinct CDR3 sequences, more than 30% occurring once. Sequencing was carried out using blood. All receptors come from a man aged 18 to 30 in good health.

This chain uses TRBV5-6 with TRBJ1-1, with D unresolved. The CDR3 is made up of 14 amino acids. Trimming stripped 5 bases from V and 2 bases from J, with 13 bases between. Germline V gene sequence: CDR1 SGHDT, CDR2 YYEEEE. In DNA form, the CDR3 reads TGTGCCAGCAGTCTTACAGAGCCCAACACTGAAGCTTTCTTT. Its translation: CASSLTEPNTEAFF. The full variable domain, with the rest looked up from reference TRBV5-6 and TRBJ1-1, is DAGVTQSPTHLIKTRGQQVTLRCSPKSGHDTVSWYQQALGQGPQFIFQYYEEEERQRGNFPDRFSGHQFPNYSSELNVNALLLGDSALYLCASSLTEPNTEAFFGQGTRLTVV.

This clonotype was counted at least ten times. J is TRBJ2-5 and V is TRBV9; 7 bases agree with TRBD2. Germline loops: CDR1 SGDLS, CDR2 YYNGEE. The CDR3 runs to 14 residues. V was clipped by 5 bases and J by 1 base; unmatched bases: 5. CDR3 sequence reads: CASSRGRVQETQYF. The CDR3, as DNA: TGTGCCAGCAGTCGAGGGAGGGTCCAAGAGACCCAGTACTTC.

In regard to this clonotype: With a much larger clone just one base away, this may be a read error. The J gene is TRBJ2-3, the V gene TRBV12-3 or TRBV12-4; D tentatively fits TRBD1 or TRBD2 (5 bases each). This CDR3 has 14 residues. The DNA of the CDR3 is TGTGCCAGCAGCCCGGGACGGAACACAGATGCGCAGTATTTT. Its translation: CASSPGRNTDAQYF.

The CDR3 DNA reads as TGCAGTGCTCCAAAAGCCCGGGACACTGAAGCTTTCTTT. The encoded protein is CSAPKARDTEAFF. J is TRBJ1-1 and V is TRBV20-1; D uncertain. This CDR3 comprises 13 residues. The V and J ends lost 5 bases and 3 bases respectively, with 13 bases between them. Germline CDR1 reads DFQATT; CDR2 reads SNEGSKA (reference sequence).

The V gene is TRBV18, the J gene TRBJ2-5; a weak D match, TRBD2 (5 bases). V was trimmed by 1 base and J by 11 bases, leaving 29 bases between them. This CDR3 has 18 residues. CDR1 and CDR2 (germline): KGHSH, LQKENI. The CDR3 loop reads CASSPQVRFRGTHNEQYF. The CDR3 nucleotides read TGTGCCAGCTCACCACAAGTCCGGTTCCGGGGAACACACAATGAGCAGTACTTC.

This clonotype showed up just a few times. This chain uses TRBV7-6 with TRBJ2-1; the D is unclear. Germline assignment: CDR1 SGHVS and CDR2 FNYEAQ. The V end was cut by 2 bases, the J end by 6 bases, with 20 bases between. This CDR3 comprises 17 residues. CDR3 nucleotides: TGTGCCAGCAGCTTACGAAGTTCGCCGATCGGTGGCAATGAGCAGTTCTTC. Residues: CASSLRSSPIGGNEQFF.

V is TRBV12-5 and J is TRBJ1-5; 7 bases line up with TRBD1. Trimming cost V 1 base and J 3 bases; bases outside gene matches: 3. The CDR3 is made up of 15 amino acids. Germline V gene sequence: CDR1 LGHNT, CDR2 FRNRAP. This CDR3 is CASGLGGQNNQPQHF. In DNA form, the CDR3 reads TGTGCTAGTGGTTTGGGGGGACAGAACAATCAGCCCCAGCATTTT.

This clonotype has a handful of counts. The V call is TRBV3-1, the J call TRBJ2-3; weak D call: TRBD2 (7 bases). Germline assignment: CDR1 LGHDT and CDR2 YNNKEL (reference sequence). V was pared by 1 base and J by 4 bases, with 9 bases between. The CDR3 loop spans 14 amino acids. DNA for the CDR3: TGTGCCAGCAGCCAAGGGGAGGGGGCAGATACGCAGTATTTT. It translates to CASSQGEGADTQYF.

The chain recombines TRBV5-1 with TRBJ1-1; D unclear. Trimming removed 0 bases at V and 4 bases at J, with 13 bases between. The CDR3 covers 15 residues. CDR1 and CDR2 from the germline V gene are SGHRS and YFSETQ. CDR3 nucleotide sequence: TGCGCCAGCAGCTTGGATCTGGGTGTGAGCACTGAAGCTTTCTTT. Amino acid sequence: CASSLDLGVSTEAFF.

In nucleotides, the CDR3 is TGTGCCAGCAGTTACTCAGTTCTCAGACAGGCGAATTATGGCTACACCTTC. This sequence encodes CASSYSVLRQANYGYTF. V and J are TRBV6-2 or TRBV6-3 and TRBJ1-2; D is possibly TRBD1 (6 bases). The germline V gene encodes CDR1 MNHEY and CDR2 SVGEGT. V lost 0 bases to trimming and J lost 5 bases, with 19 bases between them. This CDR3 has 17 residues.

The J gene is TRBJ2-1, the V gene TRBV11-1, with 7 bases lining up with TRBD1. The length of the CDR3 is 14 residues. Germline V gene sequence: CDR1 SGHAT, CDR2 FQDESV (reference sequence). Trimming cost V 2 bases and J 4 bases; bases outside gene matches: 2. The CDR3 DNA sequence: TGTGCCAGCAGCTTACCGGACAGGTACAATGAGCAGTTCTTC. As protein: CASSLPDRYNEQFF.

The rearrangement joins TRBV4-3 to TRBJ1-5; D is unresolved. This CDR3 is built from 13 residues. V dropped 0 bases and J dropped 6 bases, with 6 bases sitting between them. Germline V gene sequence: CDR1 LGHNA, CDR2 YSLEER. CDR3: CASSQDHGQPQHF. The DNA of the CDR3 is TGCGCCAGCAGCCAAGATCACGGTCAGCCCCAGCATTTT.

The rearrangement links TRBV10-3 to TRBJ1-1; 12 nucleotides line up with TRBD1. Germline trimming cut 2 bases from V and 3 bases from J; bases unmatched to any gene: 4. The CDR3 runs to 16 residues. Germline V lookup: CDR1 ENHRY, CDR2 SYGVKD. The CDR3 bases are TGTGCCATCAGTGAGCCTCGGGACAGGGGGCACACTGAAGCTTTCTTT. Its translation is CAISEPRDRGHTEAFF.

V and J are TRBV5-6 and TRBJ2-3, with 9 bases matching TRBD1. Germline-derived CDR1 and CDR2 are SGHDT and YYEEEE. CDR3 length: 15 amino acids. V lost 4 bases to trimming and J lost 5 bases; unmatched junction nucleotides: 8. This CDR3 reads CASSPGQGRRDTQYF. The CDR3 DNA follows: TGTGCCAGCAGCCCTGGACAGGGGCGGCGAGATACGCAGTATTTT.

The V gene is TRBV4-3, the J gene TRBJ1-1, with D hard to call. Germline CDR1 is LGHNA and CDR2 is YSLEER. This CDR3 region has 15 residues. The V and J ends lost 0 bases and 0 bases respectively, with 8 bases between them. The CDR3: CASSQDRRMNTEAFF. CDR3 DNA: TGCGCCAGCAGCCAAGATAGGCGGATGAACACTGAAGCTTTCTTT.